Shown below are 26 T cell receptor beta chains from a single sample sequenced in a study of cytomegalovirus exposure and HLA in healthy donors. Primers included in the PCR were 60 Vbeta and 13 Jbeta primers. TCRdb's copy holds only in-frame clones and misses some; the assay was immunoSEQ multiplex PCR. This table has some 130,000 clones, 75% to 90% appearing once. What was sequenced was PBMCs. Receptors originate from a man in his forties in good health and CMV-seronegative.

The chain couples TRBV6-5 to TRBJ2-7; TRBD1 matches 12 bases. Germline assignment: CDR1 MNHEY and CDR2 SVGAGI. J lost 5 bases, V lost 5 bases, and 7 bases had no gene match. This CDR3 has 15 amino acids. For the CDR3, the DNA is TGTGCCAGCAGTCCCGGGACAGGGGGCAGCCACGAGCAGTACTTC. Its translation: CASSPGTGGSHEQYF.

This chain uses TRBV9 with TRBJ2-5; perhaps TRBD1 as D (6 bases). The CDR3 totals 17 residues. Germline assignment: CDR1 SGDLS and CDR2 YYNGEE. Trimming took off 0 bases at V and 2 bases at J, with 17 bases between the two ends. Written as DNA, the CDR3 is TGTGCCAGCAGCGTAGCTACTTTGGGGGCAAGACAAGAGACCCAGTACTTC. This translates into CASSVATLGARQETQYF.

This clone has more than one count but fewer than ten. The gene calls are TRBV19 and TRBJ2-5; 10 bases are shared with TRBD1. V shed 5 bases and J 4 bases; nucleotides not matched to a gene: 10. This CDR3 is built from 16 residues. Germline V gene lookup returns CDR1 LNHDA and CDR2 SQIVND (reference sequence). The CDR3 here is CASSGTGAVTGETQYF. The CDR3 nucleotides are TGTGCCAGTAGTGGGACAGGGGCGGTAACGGGAGAGACCCAGTACTTC. The full variable domain, with the rest looked up from reference TRBV19 and TRBJ2-5, is DGGITQSPKYLFRKEGQNVTLSCEQNLNHDAMYWYRQDPGQGLRLIYYSQIVNDFQKGDIAEGYSVSREKKESFPLTVTSAQKNPTAFYLCASSGTGAVTGETQYFGPGTRLLVL.

This chain joins TRBV30 and TRBJ2-1; the match to TRBD2 covers 11 bases. This CDR3 comprises 12 residues. Germline-derived CDR1 and CDR2 are GTSNPN and SVGIG (reference sequence). The V and J ends lost 3 bases and 14 bases, in that order; junction bases with no gene match: 6. Written as DNA, the CDR3 is TGTGCCTGGAGAGGAGTAGCGGGGGGGAAGTTCTTC. Its protein is CAWRGVAGGKFF.

The chain combines TRBV9 with TRBJ1-2; D is perhaps TRBD1 (5 bases). CDR1 and CDR2 (germline): SGDLS, YYNGEE. V lost 0 bases and J 7 bases, leaving 13 bases between the germline ends. This CDR3 has 14 amino acids. The CDR3 loop is CASSVGSGDPGYTF. CDR3 bases: TGTGCCAGCAGCGTAGGGTCGGGGGATCCTGGCTACACCTTC.

Only a few counts were recorded for this clone. This chain uses TRBV30 with TRBJ2-1; D is ambiguous. The germline V gene encodes CDR1 GTSNPN and CDR2 SVGIG (reference sequence). V shed 0 bases and J shed 7 bases, with 10 bases lying between them. The CDR3 is 13 amino acids. The CDR3 region has the DNA TGTGCCTGGAGTGTAGCCCCCCCAAATGAGCAGTTCTTC. It translates to CAWSVAPPNEQFF.

The genes are TRBV6-1 and TRBJ1-3; 7 positions agree with TRBD1. The germline V gene has CDR1 MNHNS and CDR2 SASEGT. The V segment lost 1 base and the J segment 9 bases; nucleotides outside the gene matches: 15. This CDR3 has 17 amino acids. DNA of the CDR3: TGTGCCAGCAGTGAAGGAGCAGGGGGAGCCACCGGACGCACCATATATTTT. It specifies CASSEGAGGATGRTIYF.

The V gene is TRBV29-1, the J gene TRBJ2-1; no clear D gene. The CDR3 totals 11 residues. In germline, CDR1 is SQVTM, CDR2 ANQGSEA. Trimming removed 6 bases from V and 8 bases from J, with 11 bases in between. In nucleotides, the CDR3 is TGCAGCGTGCTAAAGCGCGATGAGCAGTTCTTC. Residues: CSVLKRDEQFF.

The rearrangement links TRBV9 to TRBJ2-3; TRBD2 aligns across 10 bases. Trimming at V came to 0 bases and at J to 6 bases, leaving 7 bases not matched to a gene. Germline CDR1 is SGDLS and CDR2 is YYNGEE. The CDR3 is 16 amino acids. The CDR3 region has the DNA TGTGCCAGCAGCGTAGAGGCTAGCGGGAGCCGCGATACGCAGTATTTT. Translated: CASSVEASGSRDTQYF.

This clone was detected only once. The rearrangement joins TRBV27 to TRBJ2-7; tentatively, D is TRBD1 (6 bases). The CDR3 runs 12 residues. V lost 7 bases, J lost 5 bases, and 12 bases lay in between. Germline V gene data show CDR1 as MNHEY and CDR2 as SMNVEV (reference sequence). DNA for the CDR3: TGTGCCAGCACCCTTCGGACAGACGAGCAGTACTTC. Its protein is CASTLRTDEQYF.

The chain links TRBV10-3 to TRBJ1-3; the D is unclear. V lost 0 bases, J lost 4 bases, and 7 bases lay in between. Looked up from germline, CDR1 is ENHRY and CDR2 is SYGVKD. This CDR3 spans 14 amino acids. CDR3 residues: CAISESRRGNTIYF. In DNA form, the CDR3 reads TGTGCCATCAGTGAGTCGAGGAGAGGAAACACCATATATTTT.

The V gene is TRBV19, the J gene TRBJ1-1; tentative D call: TRBD1 (6 bases). With 5 bases removed from V and 1 base from J, the gap between germline ends came to 17 bases. This CDR3 comprises 16 residues. The germline CDR1 and CDR2 sequences are LNHDA and SQIVND (reference sequence). The CDR3 spells CASSAAGVVGNTEAFF. DNA for the CDR3: TGTGCCAGTAGTGCGGCAGGGGTGGTAGGGAACACTGAAGCTTTCTTT.

This rearrangement joins TRBV5-1 to TRBJ1-2, with 7 bases fitting TRBD1. Germline V lookup: CDR1 SGHRS, CDR2 YFSETQ. The CDR3 is made up of 13 amino acids. J gave up 6 bases and V 4 bases, and 6 bases lay outside the gene matches. CDR3 amino acids: CASSTSGGDGYTF. The CDR3 bases are TGCGCCAGCAGCACGTCAGGGGGAGATGGCTACACCTTC.

This clone was seen a single time. The chain links TRBV7-9 to TRBJ2-7; 7 nucleotides match TRBD1. Germline-derived CDR1 and CDR2 are SEHNR and FQNEAQ (reference sequence). The CDR3 extends over 14 amino acids. V gave up 4 bases and J gave up 0 bases; unmatched junction bases: 3. CDR3 DNA: TGTGCCAGCAGCTCGGGACAGCGCTCCTACGAGCAGTACTTC. It encodes CASSSGQRSYEQYF.

This rearrangement joins TRBV28 to TRBJ1-4, with TRBD1 matching over 10 bases. The CDR3 contains 15 residues. CDR1 and CDR2 (germline): MDHEN, SYDVKM. J gave up 8 bases and V 5 bases, and 8 bases lay outside the gene matches. CDR3 amino acids: CASSDTGQGREKLFF. As DNA, the CDR3 is TGTGCCAGCAGTGATACGGGACAGGGGAGAGAAAAACTGTTTTTT.

The chain uses TRBV19 and TRBJ2-3, with D unclear. Germline lookup yields CDR1 LNHDA and CDR2 SQIVND (reference sequence). Trimming removed 5 bases at V and 5 bases at J, with 5 bases between. This CDR3 region has 11 residues. This chain's CDR3 is CASSSGDTQYF. The CDR3 nucleotides are TGTGCCAGTAGTTCAGGAGATACGCAGTATTTT.

The chain combines TRBV25-1 with TRBJ1-6, with 8 bases fitting TRBD1. The CDR3 has 14 residues. CDR1 is MGHDK, CDR2 SYGVNS, per germline. J lost 13 bases, V lost 5 bases, and 10 bases had no gene match. The chain's CDR3 is CASSLGQAFMPLHF. CDR3 coding DNA: TGTGCCAGCAGTTTGGGACAGGCTTTTATGCCCCTCCACTTT.

The J gene is TRBJ2-7, the V gene TRBV2; D may be TRBD1 (5 bases). CDR1 is SNHLY and CDR2 is FYNNEI in the germline V gene. V was trimmed by 11 bases and J by 3 bases, leaving 17 bases between them. The CDR3 contains 13 residues. CDR3 bases: TGTGCCTCAGGGTCAGGGATGTTCTACGAGCAGTACTTC. This encodes CASGSGMFYEQYF.

The chain recombines TRBV6-1 with TRBJ1-4; D unresolved. This CDR3 has 15 residues. Germline V gene lookup returns CDR1 MNHNS and CDR2 SASEGT. Trimming took off 3 bases at V and 0 bases at J, with 8 bases between the two ends. The CDR3 loop is CASSDGTATNEKLFF. In nucleotides, the CDR3 is TGTGCCAGCAGTGACGGTACCGCAACTAATGAAAAACTGTTTTTT.

In this sample, this clone turned up a few times. V usage is TRBV5-4 and J usage is TRBJ1-3, with D uncertain. CDR1 SGHNT and CDR2 YYREEE come from the germline V gene (reference sequence). This CDR3 is 15 amino acids long. The germline V and J ends were trimmed by 3 bases and 0 bases, with 10 bases remaining between them. CDR3 amino acids: CASSSPRDSGNTIYF. CDR3 coding DNA: TGTGCCAGCAGCTCCCCTCGGGACTCTGGAAACACCATATATTTT.

V gene TRBV6-4 combines with J gene TRBJ1-4; 9 bases are shared with TRBD1. With 3 bases clipped from V and 8 bases from J, the junction kept 7 bases outside the gene matches. The CDR3 runs to 15 residues. The V gene's germline CDR1 is MRHNA and CDR2 SNTAGT. CDR3 loop: CASSEIDRGEEKLFF. For the CDR3, the DNA is TGTGCCAGCAGTGAGATCGACAGGGGGGAGGAAAAACTGTTTTTT.

V usage is TRBV5-4 and J usage is TRBJ1-2, with 7 positions matching TRBD1. This CDR3 spans 16 amino acids. Trimming took 4 bases from V and 0 from J; bases not matched to a gene: 9. Germline CDR1 and CDR2: SGHNT and YYREEE (reference sequence). Here the CDR3 DNA reads TGTGCCAGCAGCCGATTCCAGGGACAGTCTAACTATGGCTACACCTTC. Its translation: CASSRFQGQSNYGYTF.

This chain connects TRBV2 to TRBJ2-3, with TRBD2 as a possible D gene (5 bases). Germline V gene lookup returns CDR1 SNHLY and CDR2 FYNNEI. With 6 bases removed from V and 2 bases from J, the gap between germline ends came to 18 bases. The CDR3 is 16 residues long. CDR3 DNA sequence: TGTGCCAGCAGAGCCAGACTACCCGACTACACAGATACGCAGTATTTT. It translates to CASRARLPDYTDTQYF.

The V gene is TRBV5-1, the J gene TRBJ2-7, with a weak D call TRBD1 (6 bases). Germline loops: CDR1 SGHRS, CDR2 YFSETQ. This CDR3 spans 15 amino acids. The ends were cut back, 5 bases at V and 1 base at J, with 16 bases in the middle. The CDR3 coding sequence is TGCGCCAGCAGGTTAACAGGGTATGGATCCTACGAGCAGTACTTC. Amino acids: CASRLTGYGSYEQYF.

This chain connects TRBV7-9 to TRBJ1-1; D uncertain. V lost 1 base, J lost 3 bases, and 6 bases lay in between. CDR3 length: 13 residues. CDR1 and CDR2 (germline): SEHNR, FQNEAQ (reference sequence). The CDR3 region has the DNA TGTGCCAGCAGCTTAGTCGGTGACACTGAAGCTTTCTTT. Its translation: CASSLVGDTEAFF.

CDR3 sequence: CASSTSTGGAGNTIYF. The CDR3 DNA reads as TGTGCCAGCAGCACATCGACAGGGGGAGCTGGAAACACCATATATTTT. The chain combines TRBV9 with TRBJ1-3; 9 nucleotides align to TRBD1. The CDR3 totals 16 residues. With 4 bases clipped from V and 2 bases from J, the junction kept 7 bases outside the gene matches. Germline V gives CDR1 SGDLS, CDR2 YYNGEE.